This record looks at one TCR beta chain sequence and its context. The repertoire was sequenced with immunoSEQ multiplex PCR; TCRdb's copy has only in-frame clones and lacks some. Of some 150,000 clones listed, approximately 78% are singletons. The sample is drawn from a study of blood T cell repertoires in COVID-19. The CDR3 totals 15 residues. Germline values: CDR1 SGHRS, CDR2 YFSETQ. V was clipped by 2 bases and J by 4 bases; unmatched bases: 5. The sample was peripheral blood. This chain uses TRBV5-1 with TRBJ2-5; the match to TRBD2 covers 10 bases. This TCR was sampled from an elderly man with acute or convalescent COVID-19. The CDR3 is CASSLQAGGLETQYF. CDR3 sequence (DNA): TGCGCCAGCAGCTTACAAGCGGGGGGGCTAGAGACCCAGTACTTC. Drawing the rest from reference TRBV5-1 and TRBJ2-5, the complete variable domain is KAGVTQTPRYLIKTRGQQVTLSCSPISGHRSVSWYQQTPGQGLQFLFEYFSETQRNKGNFPGRFSGRQFSNSRSEMNVSTLELGDSALYLCASSLQAGGLETQYFGPGTRLLVL.